This TCR beta chain was profiled in a study of cytomegalovirus exposure and HLA in healthy donors (dated by TCRdb to 2016 to 2017). As for the study more broadly: A later analysis indicated that the 100 to 150 validation repertoires were generated on the platform also employed for the approximately 670 repertoires of the first cohort. The study aimed to test whether signatures of past pathogen exposure could be identified by cataloging public T cell receptors. Along with the roughly 700-subject first cohort, a separate validation cohort of over 90 different subjects was used. High-throughput TCR immunosequencing, statistical association of individual TCRs with disease status, and machine learning were combined to predict cytomegalovirus infection status. General study outcomes and caveats: In vitro tests confirmed that a few of the cytomegalovirus-associated TCR beta chains recognize cytomegalovirus antigens. Subsequent analysis determined that TCRs grouped into clusters in the first cohort also showed a tendency toward co-occurrence across the 120 or so validation repertoires, and roughly 95% of cluster scores exceeded 0. Cytomegalovirus status was reported to be diagnosed by the classifier with high specificity and sensitivity in both the original and validation cohorts. A later analysis lacked HLA typing for the validation cohort, so it scored co-occurrence in that cohort across all 120 or so repertoires. The authors suggested that the approach could potentially be generalized to other disease states and immunological phenotypes. While some public TCRs were present in many individuals, most TCR sequences turned up only very rarely across donors. A total of 150 to 200 TCR beta chains were listed by the study as associated with cytomegalovirus.

CDR1 and CDR2 were assigned from the germline V gene (reference sequence) as LNHNV and YYDKDF. V sheds 1 base and J sheds 3 bases, leaving 9 bases between their ends. Its CDR3 holds 14 amino acids, cysteine through phenylalanine. Just CDR3 DNA is preserved here, 42 bases in frame from base 1. Separate from the approximately 730-subject first cohort, the validation cohort of about 120 subjects was the group to which the donors belonged. Libraries were prepared through the immunoSEQ multiplex PCR assay. The original methods were these. To diagnose cytomegalovirus status from the catalog of TCR beta chain sequences, a statistical classification framework was built. The table was pulled from immuneACCESS by TCRdb, which kept in-frame rearrangements only. Such tables lose some clones; where checked, under half of the loss comes from unresolved V genes, and the rest has no known cause. V, J and clone size derive from that table, while D and trimming were established from the DNA sequence. Across this sample there are just under 65,000 clones, with 95% seen only once. Roughly 7.3% of the sample rests with the top ten.

Comment on this clone: Its specific antigen is unknown. No much larger clone is present one base from it, and per-base qualities are unavailable.

Specimen: PBMCs. The V and J segments used are TRBV15 and TRBJ1-1; the D gene cannot be named for sure. The receptor was isolated from a woman younger than 35 in good health and CMV-seropositive. The CDR3 has the sequence CATSRVVTDTEAFF. The DNA is TGTGCCACCAGCAGAGTAGTTACAGACACTGAAGCTTTCTTT. Reference TRBV15 and TRBJ1-1 genes cover what lies past the CDR3, so the full variable domain is DAMVIQNPRYQVTQFGKPVTLSCSQTLNHNVMYWYQQKSSQAPKLLFHYYDKDFNNEADTPDNFQSRRPNTSFCFLDIRSPGLGDTAMYLCATSRVVTDTEAFFGQGTRLTVV.